This T cell receptor beta chain emerged from a study of beta chain features in type 1 diabetes. Expressed TCRB transcripts were sequenced, since all the RNA that had been isolated was reverse transcribed. Sequencing was performed with immunoSEQ multiplex PCR; in TCRdb, only in-frame clones are kept and a portion is missing. The data contain roughly 250,000 clones, about 70% of them singletons. Study results and limitations: Any HLA-type effect on TCRB rearrangement remained unresolved here. Sampled from patients, naive, central memory and Treg TCRB repertoires appeared more similar than those sampled from healthy donors.

Germline V gene lookup returns CDR1 GTSNPN and CDR2 SVGIG (reference sequence). V was shortened by 4 bases and J by 6 bases, with 9 bases between the two germline ends. This CDR3 has 11 amino acids. Staining for CD45RO/CCR7/CD25/CD127/CD95/CD27 allowed sorting of CD4+ naive, central memory, regulatory and stem cell-like memory cells. In all sorted populations, purity surpassed 95%. On this clone: Its antigen remains unknown.

The chain has TRBV30 and TRBJ1-2; perhaps TRBD1 as D (6 bases). Sequencing input: naive CD4+ T cells from blood. The TCR comes from a man aged 30 to 39 in good health. CDR3 in DNA: TGTGCCTGGAACAGGGATCATGGCTACACCTTC. Translation: CAWNRDHGYTF.